The source of this T cell receptor (beta chain) is a study of regulatory dendritic cells for organ transplantation. Findings and limits, study-wide: Considerable individual heterogeneity was seen in alloreactive memory CD8+ T cells. Among resting subsets, memory CD8+ cells contained the most alloreactive clonotypes. Naive CD4+ and CD8+ repertoires were highly diverse; memory CD8+ was most oligoclonal.

Germline loops: CDR1 KGHSH, CDR2 LQKENI. V dropped 4 bases and J dropped 4 bases, with 5 bases sitting between them. The CDR3 has 13 amino acids. A remark on this clone: What it binds is unknown.

The repertoire was sequenced with immunoSEQ multiplex PCR; TCRdb's copy has only in-frame clones and lacks some. The sample has about 30,000 clones, roughly 89% seen once. FACS sorted CD4+ or CD8+ T cells into CD45RA+ naive and CD45RO+ memory. Sample: naive CD4+ T cells from blood. This sample's subset: CD45RA+ naive T cells. The chain joins TRBV18 to TRBJ2-6; no definite D call. This TCR was recovered from a human donor in good health. CDR3 residues: CASSRVGANVLTF. Written as DNA, the CDR3 is TGTGCCAGCTCACGGGTGGGGGCCAACGTCCTGACTTTC. The full variable domain, completed using reference TRBV18 and TRBJ2-6, is NAGVMQNPRHLVRRRGQEARLRCSPMKGHSHVYWYRQLPEEGLKFMVYLQKENIIDESGMPKERFSAEFPKEGPSILRIQQVVRGDSAAYFCASSRVGANVLTFGAGSRLTVL.